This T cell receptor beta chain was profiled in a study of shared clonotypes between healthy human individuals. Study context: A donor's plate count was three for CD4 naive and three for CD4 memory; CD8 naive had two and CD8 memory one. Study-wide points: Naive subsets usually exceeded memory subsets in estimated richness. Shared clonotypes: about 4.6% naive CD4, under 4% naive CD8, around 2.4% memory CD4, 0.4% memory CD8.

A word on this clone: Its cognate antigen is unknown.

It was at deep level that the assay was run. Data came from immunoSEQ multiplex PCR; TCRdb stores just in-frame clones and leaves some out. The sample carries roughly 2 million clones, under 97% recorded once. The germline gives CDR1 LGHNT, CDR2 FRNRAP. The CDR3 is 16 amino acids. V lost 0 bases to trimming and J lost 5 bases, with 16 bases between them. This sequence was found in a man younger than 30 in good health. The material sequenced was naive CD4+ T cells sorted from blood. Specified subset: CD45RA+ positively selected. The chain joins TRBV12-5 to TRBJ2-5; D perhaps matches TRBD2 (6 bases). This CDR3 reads CASGLVLLLGRETQYF. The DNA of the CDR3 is TGTGCTAGTGGTTTGGTCCTGCTGTTGGGGAGGGAGACCCAGTACTTC.